This T cell receptor beta chain originates from a study of blood T cell repertoires in COVID-19. Study as a whole: Acute-phase and convalescent COVID-19 samples originated in the United States, Italy and Spain.

In the original processing: Researchers report that nucleated cell counts were estimated from reference gene primer amplification. The method was immunoSEQ multiplex PCR; TCRdb's version includes in-frame clones alone and lacks a portion of them. V, J and clone size were drawn from that table, and D and trimming were deduced from the DNA. Here the sample spans 200,000 to 300,000 clones, approximately 85% being singletons. Germline V gene data show CDR1 as SGHAT and CDR2 as FQNNGV. The CDR3 covers 13 residues. Trimming took 3 bases from V and 3 from J, leaving 8 bases between them. This clonotype was obtained from a human donor in a cohort sampled during active COVID-19. The rearrangement joins TRBV11-2 to TRBJ2-5, with a possible D match to TRBD2 (5 bases). Sample: peripheral blood. The CDR3 loop is CASSFLAKETQYF. The CDR3 nucleotides read TGTGCCAGCAGCTTTTTAGCGAAAGAGACCCAGTACTTC.